This T cell receptor beta chain was sequenced for a study of T cells in localized non-small cell lung cancer. General observations from the study: It remains possible that heterogeneity exists, since only one tumor region was sequenced. Adjacent lung tissue had a median approximately 57 of the top 100 clones found in the tumor.

The CDR3 has 16 residues. The V gene end was trimmed by 7 bases and the J gene end by 7 bases; junction bases not matched to a gene: 14. From germline, CDR1 is MNHGY and CDR2 SAAAGT. The assay was immunoSEQ multiplex PCR, and TCRdb's table has in-frame clones only and misses some. The sample yields about 1,100 clones, 20% to 25% seen once. Notes on this clone: Its cognate antigen is unknown.

The chain employs TRBV6-8 and TRBJ2-2; 8 nucleotides line up with TRBD1. The source was normal lung tissue next to the tumor, collected before any cancer treatment. This sequence was found in a female donor older than 55 with stage I lung adenocarcinoma. CDR3 residues: CASKALRGQLGGELFF. DNA for the CDR3: TGTGCCAGCAAAGCACTCAGGGGGCAGCTAGGCGGGGAGCTGTTTTTT.